A selection of T cell receptor beta chains follows, all from one sample in a study of T cell repertoires in cytomegalovirus infection. Antigens of these TCRs are unknown. Via MiXCR, TCRdb re-called the reads, giving one row per CDR3 protein. The table records about 78,000 distinct CDR3 sequences, 35% to 50% of them present only once. The sequencing here drew on CD8+ T cells from cultured PBMCs, taken from culture after CMV antigen stimulation. The receptor set was obtained from a human donor in good health (CMV status not recorded). Some clones in this sample may be carry-over from other donors' samples. CDR3s include the opening cysteine and the closing phenylalanine or tryptophan. D genes are given only for firm matches. Clone size is stated in some rows and not others, as once, few, many or a class when expanded.

j_call | d_call | v_call | clone_size | cdr3_nt | cdr3_aa
TRBJ2-1 | . | TRBV5-6 | . | TGTGCCTGCAGCTTGAACAGGGACAATGAGCAGTTCTTC | CACSLNRDNEQFF
TRBJ2-1 | TRBD2 | TRBV11-3 | . | TGTGCCAGCAGCCACGACGGGACTAGCGGGGACAATGAGCAGTTCTTC | CASSHDGTSGDNEQFF
TRBJ2-1 | TRBD2 | TRBV7-6 | many | TGTGCCAGCAGCCCGTCCCTGAGCGGGGGGGATGAGCAGTTCTTC | CASSPSLSGGDEQFF
TRBJ2-4 | . | TRBV7-9 | . | TGTGCCAGCAGCTTAGGTTCGGGGCAGACCAAAAACATTCAGTACTTC | CASSLGSGQTKNIQYF
TRBJ1-4 | TRBD1 | TRBV7-7 | few | TGTGCTAGTGGAGGACCAAAGGGGACAGTATATGAAAAACTGTTTTTT | CASGGPKGTVYEKLFF
TRBJ2-3 | TRBD1 | TRBV4-2 | . | TGTGCCAGCAGCCAGACCCCAGGGGGCGCAGATACGCAGTATTTT | CASSQTPGGADTQYF
TRBJ2-7 | . | TRBV7-6 | . | TGTGCCAGCAGCTTAGCGTCCGGGACGGAAGACTCCTACGAGCAGTACTTC | CASSLASGTEDSYEQYF
TRBJ1-1 | . | TRBV19 | . | TGTGCCACCCGCGGAGGGGGGGACACTGAAGCTTTCTTT | CATRGGGDTEAFF
TRBJ2-1 | . | TRBV20-1 | . | TGCAGTGCTAGGGGCCCTTACAATGAGCAGTTCTTC | CSARGPYNEQFF
TRBJ1-4 | . | TRBV7-2 | many | TGTGCCAGCAGCTTCAGGGCGACTAATGAAAAACTGTTTTTT | CASSFRATNEKLFF
TRBJ2-5 | . | TRBV6-2/TRBV6-3 | many | TGTGCCAGCAGTTCCTACGGGACACCCCAAGAGACCCAGTACTTC | CASSSYGTPQETQYF
TRBJ2-2 | TRBD2 | TRBV4-1 | many | TGCGCCAGCAGCCAAAGCGGGGGGAACCCCACCGGGGAGCTGTTTTTT | CASSQSGGNPTGELFF
TRBJ2-3 | . | TRBV5-6 | . | TGTGCCAGCAGCTCCCCCTCACGTACAGATACGCAGTATTTT | CASSSPSRTDTQYF
TRBJ1-2 | . | TRBV5-6 | . | TGTGCCAGCAGCATGACGGTCGGTTATGGCTACACCTTC | CASSMTVGYGYTF
TRBJ1-1 | . | TRBV7-6 | few | TGTGCCAGCAGCCCCTCACAGGCAACTGAAGCTTTCTTT | CASSPSQATEAFF
TRBJ1-6 | . | TRBV7-2 | few | TGTGCCAGCAGCACCAACAGGTTTACTAATTCACCCCTCCACTTT | CASSTNRFTNSPLHF
TRBJ1-6 | . | TRBV6-2/TRBV6-3 | . | TGTGCCAGCAGTTCGGGACTCAATTCACCCCTCCACTTT | CASSSGLNSPLHF
TRBJ1-2 | . | TRBV2 | . | TGTGCCAGCAGTGAAAGGGCAGGACGTAACTATGGCTACACCTTC | CASSERAGRNYGYTF
TRBJ1-2 | . | TRBV6-8 | . | TGTGCCAGCCCGTCCTCTAACTATGGCTACACCTTC | CASPSSNYGYTF
TRBJ2-5 | . | TRBV5-4 | few | TGTGCCAGCAGCTTCTACAGGGATAGGGTCGAGACCCAGTACTTC | CASSFYRDRVETQYF
TRBJ2-2 | . | TRBV6-5 | few | TGTGCCAGCAGGTGGACAGAGGGGAACACCGGGGAGCTGTTTTTT | CASRWTEGNTGELFF
TRBJ2-3 | . | TRBV12-3/TRBV12-4 | . | TGTGCCAGCAGTTTATTGGCTCCCCTGGATACGCAGTATTTT | CASSLLAPLDTQYF
TRBJ2-7 | . | TRBV6-1 | few | TGTGCCAGCAGTGACCTTTCCTACGAGCAGTACTTC | CASSDLSYEQYF
TRBJ2-2 | . | TRBV6-5 | few | TGTGCCAGCAGTTACGTGGAGTATGGGGGTACCGGGGAGCTGTTTTTT | CASSYVEYGGTGELFF
TRBJ1-5 | . | TRBV4-1 | . | TGCGCCAGCAGCCAAGAACGAACATACAATAGCAATCAGCCCCAGCATTTT | CASSQERTYNSNQPQHF
TRBJ1-1 | . | TRBV12-3/TRBV12-4 | . | TGTGCCAGCAGATCAACAGGGCATTGGGGGAACACTGAAGCTTTCTTT | CASRSTGHWGNTEAFF
TRBJ2-3 | . | TRBV11-2 | . | TGTGCCAGCAGCTACCGTTCCATGCTACGCGAAACAGATACGCAGTATTTT | CASSYRSMLRETDTQYF
TRBJ2-7 | TRBD2 | TRBV4-3 | few | TGCGCCAGCAGCCAAGATAGAAGCGGGGGGGCTTACGAGCAGTACTTC | CASSQDRSGGAYEQYF
TRBJ1-1 | TRBD1 | TRBV19 | . | TGTGCCAGTAGTGCGGACAGGGAGTTGGCCACTGAAGCTTTCTTT | CASSADRELATEAFF
TRBJ1-2 | . | TRBV29-1 | . | TGCAGCGTTGAAGAGGGGGGAAACTATGGCTACACCTTC | CSVEEGGNYGYTF
TRBJ1-5 | . | TRBV7-9 | . | TGTGCCAGCAGCCCGGAGACAGGTAGCAATCAGCCCCAGCATTTT | CASSPETGSNQPQHF